This entry lists 25 T cell receptor beta chains sequenced from one sample in a study of glioma-infiltrating T cells after dendritic cell vaccination (dated by TCRdb to 2016 to 2017). The library was obtained by the immunoSEQ multiplex PCR assay. What TCRdb holds here is the immuneACCESS table cut down to in-frame rearrangements. Part of the clones is not present; checked against another copy, under half of the missing clones reflect an unresolved V gene, and the others are unexplained. The sample profile shows around 10,000 clones; more than 65% of them were found once. About 38% of the sample is in the top ten clones. What the time point label conveys for this sample: after dendritic cell vaccination, including at tumor progression/relapse. This sample comprised blood, obtained after dendritic cell vaccination. The receptors come from a human donor with glioblastoma.

This chain links TRBV7-9 with TRBJ2-5, with TRBD1 as a possible D gene (5 bases). The CDR3 has 15 amino acids. Germline values: CDR1 SEHNR, CDR2 FQNEAQ (reference sequence). The ends were cut back, 5 bases at V and 8 bases at J, with 21 bases in the middle. The CDR3, as DNA: TGTGCCAGCAGCCCATCTGGGGCGGCGTCGCGAACCCAGTACTTC. Its translation is CASSPSGAASRTQYF.

A remark on this clone: At one boundary the junction diverges from the germline segment, which might be a read error. The chain combines TRBV28 with TRBJ2-2, with TRBD2 identical over 7 bases. The germline V gene has CDR1 MDHEN and CDR2 SYDVKM. The CDR3 has 14 amino acids. CDR3 in DNA: TGTGCCAGCAGAGCTCCCGAGGGATCGGGGGGAGCTGTTTTT. Amino acids: CASRAPEGSGGAVF. The whole variable domain, filled in from reference TRBV28 and TRBJ2-2, reads DVKVTQSSRYLVKRTGEKVFLECVQDMDHENMFWYRQDPGLGLRLIYFSYDVKMKEKGDIPEGYSVSREKKERFSLILESASTNQTSMYLCASRAPEGSGGAVFGEGSRLTVL.

V is TRBV11-2 and J is TRBJ2-1; 13 bases match TRBD2. J gave up 8 bases and V 5 bases, and 6 bases lay outside the gene matches. Germline assignment: CDR1 SGHAT and CDR2 FQNNGV. There are 15 residues in the CDR3. The DNA for the CDR3 is TGTGCCAGCAGCACATGGACTAGCGGGAGAGATGAGCAGTTCTTC. It is translated as CASSTWTSGRDEQFF.

The chain has TRBV9 and TRBJ2-5; 10 bases match TRBD1. Germline V gene lookup returns CDR1 SGDLS and CDR2 YYNGEE. There are 13 residues in the CDR3. Losses at the gene ends were 3 bases for V and 4 bases for J; bases not matched to a gene: 0. Here the CDR3 reads CASSGDRGETQYF. The CDR3 nucleotides are TGTGCCAGCAGCGGGGACAGGGGAGAGACCCAGTACTTC.

This clone was counted once. CDR3 loop: CAVAGPGSGANVLTF. The CDR3 nucleotides read TGTGCCGTCGCGGGCCCGGGGTCTGGGGCCAACGTCCTGACTTTC. The V gene is TRBV7-9, the J gene TRBJ2-6, with D maybe TRBD2 (5 bases). This CDR3 has 15 amino acids. Trimming shortened V by 11 bases and J by 1 base, and 15 bases separated the two germline ends. CDR1 SEHNR and CDR2 FQNEAQ come from the germline V gene (reference sequence).

The gene calls are TRBV30 and TRBJ2-6; D may be TRBD2 (5 bases). The CDR3 is 14 amino acids. The V end was cut by 3 bases, the J end by 2 bases, with 8 bases between. Germline loops: CDR1 GTSNPN, CDR2 SVGIG (reference sequence). The CDR3 DNA reads as TGTGCCTGGAGCACGGAGGCTGGGGCCAACGTCCTGACTTTC. Its protein is CAWSTEAGANVLTF.

This chain connects TRBV28 to TRBJ2-2, with D unresolved. V lost 8 bases and J 0 bases, leaving 10 bases between the germline ends. Germline V lookup: CDR1 MDHEN, CDR2 SYDVKM. This CDR3 is 14 amino acids long. CDR3: CASRALANTGELFF. The CDR3, as DNA: TGTGCCAGCCGAGCGTTAGCGAACACCGGGGAGCTGTTTTTT.

The chain is built from TRBV6-6 and TRBJ1-2; 8 bases agree with TRBD1. There are 13 residues in the CDR3. Trimming at V came to 5 bases and at J to 6 bases, leaving 5 bases not matched to a gene. Germline-derived CDR1 and CDR2 are MNHNY and SVGAGI (reference sequence). The CDR3 DNA is TGTGCCAGCAGTAAACAGGGGGTCGATGGCTACACCTTC. This sequence encodes CASSKQGVDGYTF.

This clone was counted once. The J gene is TRBJ2-4, the V gene TRBV28; weak D call: TRBD2 (7 bases). There are 17 residues in the CDR3. Trimming cost V 3 bases and J 5 bases, with 20 bases left between them. Germline-derived CDR1 and CDR2 are MDHEN and SYDVKM. DNA of the CDR3: TGTGCCAGCAGTTTCATAAGGGGGAGGGCCCTGGAAAACATTCAGTACTTC. Its protein product is CASSFIRGRALENIQYF.

The chain joins TRBV6-1 to TRBJ2-7, with D possibly matching TRBD2 (5 bases). This CDR3 contains 14 residues. Trimming stripped 4 bases from V and 3 bases from J, with 13 bases between. CDR1 and CDR2 (germline): MNHNS, SASEGT. The CDR3 sequence is CASSALVGVYEQYF. As DNA, the CDR3 is TGTGCCAGCAGTGCATTGGTCGGGGTCTACGAGCAGTACTTC.

The sample holds one count of this clone. This chain uses TRBV6-4 with TRBJ2-1, with TRBD2 matching over 7 bases. The V gene's germline CDR1 is MRHNA and CDR2 SNTAGT. The V gene end was trimmed by 5 bases and the J gene end by 4 bases; junction bases not matched to a gene: 5. The CDR3 is 14 amino acids. CDR3 sequence (DNA): TGTGCCAGCAGTCAGAGCGGGGATTACAATGAGCAGTTCTTC. Translation gives CASSQSGDYNEQFF.

This rearrangement joins TRBV5-1 to TRBJ2-7; 11 bases fit TRBD2. The CDR3 runs to 18 residues. CDR1 is SGHRS, CDR2 YFSETQ, per germline. After removal of 4 bases from V and 2 bases from J, the junction contained 14 bases not matched to a gene. CDR3 coding DNA: TGCGCCAGCAGCGAACGGGTCCTAGCGGGAGGCAGCCCCTACGAGCAGTACTTC. This encodes CASSERVLAGGSPYEQYF.

The chain has TRBV5-1 and TRBJ1-1; 9 nucleotides match TRBD1. The CDR3 sequence is 17 residues long. V lost 5 bases and J lost 2; bases outside the gene matches: 13. CDR1 is SGHRS, CDR2 YFSETQ, per germline. This chain's CDR3 is CASRLTGTGKGNTEAFF. CDR3 DNA: TGCGCCAGCAGACTGACCGGGACAGGGAAGGGAAACACTGAAGCTTTCTTT.

This clone is medium-sized by share. The rearrangement joins TRBV6-1 to TRBJ2-2; 7 positions agree with TRBD1. Germline V lookup: CDR1 MNHNS, CDR2 SASEGT. The J segment lost 7 bases and the V segment lost 5 bases, leaving 1 base of the junction unmatched. The CDR3 length is 12 residues. The CDR3 nucleotides are TGTGCCAGCAGTAGGACAGGCGGGGAGCTGTTTTTT. Its protein product is CASSRTGGELFF.

The V and J genes are TRBV7-3 and TRBJ1-1, with 8 bases fitting TRBD1. CDR3 length: 15 residues. V shed 5 bases, J shed 1 base, and the junction held 6 bases outside the gene matches. Looked up from germline, CDR1 is SGHTA and CDR2 is FQGTGA. CDR3 coding DNA: TGTGCCAGCAGCCCGACAGGGGACACGAACACTGAAGCTTTCTTT. Protein product: CASSPTGDTNTEAFF.

This sequence joins TRBV5-1 and TRBJ2-3, with 7 bases fitting TRBD2. The ends lost 1 base at V and 2 bases at J; junction bases unmatched: 7. Per germline, CDR1 SGHRS and CDR2 YFSETQ. The CDR3 length is 16 residues. The CDR3: CASSLRSSGPTDTQYF. CDR3 DNA: TGCGCCAGCAGCTTGCGGTCTAGCGGACCCACAGATACGCAGTATTTT. Drawing the rest from reference TRBV5-1 and TRBJ2-3, the complete variable domain is KAGVTQTPRYLIKTRGQQVTLSCSPISGHRSVSWYQQTPGQGLQFLFEYFSETQRNKGNFPGRFSGRQFSNSRSEMNVSTLELGDSALYLCASSLRSSGPTDTQYFGPGTRLTVL.

This clone was picked up one time. The chain couples TRBV30 to TRBJ2-7; D is perhaps TRBD2 (7 bases). This CDR3 region has 13 residues. Between the trimmed V and J ends, which lost 5 bases and 3 bases, there was a span of 14 bases. In germline, CDR1 is GTSNPN, CDR2 SVGIG (reference sequence). CDR3 sequence: CAWAGDIYYEQYF. DNA for the CDR3: TGTGCCTGGGCGGGGGACATATACTACGAGCAGTACTTC.

V gene TRBV7-3 combines with J gene TRBJ2-5; a possible D gene is TRBD2 (5 bases). Near its end, the DNA agrees better with TRBJ2-7, so the J call may be wrong. The CDR3 loop spans 15 amino acids. Germline V gives CDR1 SGHTA, CDR2 FQGTGA. The DNA for the CDR3 is TGTGCCAGCAGCCTAGAGGGCGGACCTCTCTACGAGCAGTACTTC. This gives the protein CASSLEGGPLYEQYF.

V gene TRBV4-1 combines with J gene TRBJ1-2; D is unclear. Germline-derived CDR1 and CDR2 are MGHRA and YSYEKL. Deletions cut 0 bases from V and 8 bases from J, with 10 bases between. The CDR3 is 13 amino acids. Here the CDR3 DNA reads TGCGCCAGCAGCCAAGATCTTAGATACGGCTACACCTTC. Its protein product is CASSQDLRYGYTF.

This rearrangement joins TRBV7-2 to TRBJ1-3; 7 nucleotides line up with TRBD1. The CDR3 totals 15 residues. Germline V gene lookup returns CDR1 SGHTA and CDR2 FQGNSA. With 1 base clipped from V and 2 bases from J, the junction kept 2 bases outside the gene matches. The CDR3 bases are TGTGCCAGCAGCTTAGACAGGGGACCTGGAAACACCATATATTTT. The encoded protein is CASSLDRGPGNTIYF.

This chain links TRBV2 with TRBJ2-3; 8 bases fit TRBD2. V lost 3 bases and J lost 0; bases outside the gene matches: 2. CDR3 size: 15 residues. Per germline, CDR1 SNHLY and CDR2 FYNNEI. The CDR3 DNA follows: TGTGCCAGCAGTGAGACTAGCGTAAGCACAGATACGCAGTATTTT. The encoded protein is CASSETSVSTDTQYF. Variable domain in full (rest from reference TRBV2 and TRBJ2-3): EPEVTQTPSHQVTQMGQEVILRCVPISNHLYFYWYRQILGQKVEFLVSFYNNEISEKSEIFDDQFSVERPDGSNFTLKIRSTKLEDSAMYFCASSETSVSTDTQYFGPGTRLTVL.

The chain recombines TRBV21-1 with TRBJ1-1. TRBV21-1 is a known pseudogene. This CDR3 is built from 16 residues. The CDR3 sequence: CASTRGGSSPNTEAFF. The CDR3 DNA is TGTGCCAGCACCCGGGGGGGGTCCTCCCCCAACACTGAAGCTTTCTTT.

This sequence joins TRBV6-4 and TRBJ1-2; 8 nucleotides agree with TRBD1. Germline CDR1 and CDR2: MRHNA and SNTAGT. The CDR3 contains 14 residues. V lost 4 bases to trimming and J lost 7 bases; unmatched junction nucleotides: 8. The CDR3 region is CASSVQDRVGGYTF. The CDR3 DNA follows: TGTGCCAGCAGTGTCCAGGACAGGGTCGGTGGCTACACCTTC.

This clone was detected a few times. The chain has TRBV9 and TRBJ1-5; TRBD1 matches at 8 bases. The V gene end was trimmed by 5 bases and the J gene end by 3 bases; junction bases not matched to a gene: 7. CDR3 length equals 15 residues. From germline, CDR1 is SGDLS and CDR2 YYNGEE. CDR3 coding DNA: TGTGCCAGCAGTCTAGGGACAGGACACAATCAGCCCCAGCATTTT. Residues: CASSLGTGHNQPQHF.

The rearrangement links TRBV6-6 to TRBJ1-1; 8 bases align to TRBD1. Looked up from germline, CDR1 is MNHNY and CDR2 is SVGAGI (reference sequence). V gave up 4 bases and J gave up 6 bases; unmatched junction bases: 13. This CDR3 is built from 16 residues. The CDR3 nucleotides read TGTGCCAGCAGTTCATCTCAGCCCGGACAGGGAGCTGAAGCTTTCTTT. It yields the protein CASSSSQPGQGAEAFF.